These T cell receptor beta chains were read from a single sample in a study of blood T cell repertoires in COVID-19. Libraries were prepared by immunoSEQ multiplex PCR; TCRdb keeps only in-frame clonotypes and omits some of them. The sample contains some 42,000 clones, roughly 92% of which appear only once. Material: peripheral blood. Receptors originate from a man aged 45 to 65 with active COVID-19. CDR3s include the opening cysteine and the closing phenylalanine or tryptophan. D genes are given only for firm matches. The size field is filled for only some rows; it gives once, few, many or a size class.

CDR3 DNA: TGTGCCAGCAGCCCAGACACTAGCGGGAGCTACAATGAGCAGTTCTTC
CDR3 protein: CASSPDTSGSYNEQFF
clone size: .
V gene: TRBV5-4
J gene: TRBJ2-1
D gene: TRBD2

CDR3 DNA: TGTGCCAGCAGCTTAGGGGGGCAGCAACCCGACACCGGGGAGCTGTTTTTT
CDR3 protein: CASSLGGQQPDTGELFF
clone size: .
V gene: TRBV7-6
J gene: TRBJ2-2
D gene: .

CDR3 DNA: TGTGCCAGCAGACAGGGCCCACTAGCCAAAAACATTCAGTACTTC
CDR3 protein: CASRQGPLAKNIQYF
clone size: .
V gene: TRBV3-1/TRBV3-2
J gene: TRBJ2-4
D gene: .

CDR3 DNA: TGTGCCAGCTCCCCCGTTTCCTACAATGAGCAGTTCTTC
CDR3 protein: CASSPVSYNEQFF
clone size: once
V gene: TRBV18
J gene: TRBJ2-1
D gene: .

CDR3 DNA: TGCAGTGCTAGTAAGAACGGGAGGAGCTCCTACGAGCAGTACTTC
CDR3 protein: CSASKNGRSSYEQYF
clone size: .
V gene: TRBV20-1
J gene: TRBJ2-7
D gene: TRBD2

CDR3 DNA: TGTGCCAGCACTGAGCGGGGTCCGGGAGATACGCAGTATTTT
CDR3 protein: CASTERGPGDTQYF
clone size: few
V gene: TRBV27
J gene: TRBJ2-3
D gene: TRBD2

CDR3 DNA: TGTGCCAGCAGTTATGAGGCGGGAGGGCCTTACAATGAGCAGTTCTTC
CDR3 protein: CASSYEAGGPYNEQFF
clone size: few
V gene: TRBV6-2/TRBV6-3
J gene: TRBJ2-1
D gene: TRBD2

CDR3 DNA: TGTGCCACCAGTGATTTGGTTACAGGGCCAGAGACCCAGTACTTC
CDR3 protein: CATSDLVTGPETQYF
clone size: .
V gene: TRBV24-1
J gene: TRBJ2-5
D gene: .

CDR3 DNA: TGTGCCAGCAGCTTAACCGGGACAGGTGGAAATCAGCCCCAGCATTTT
CDR3 protein: CASSLTGTGGNQPQHF
clone size: .
V gene: TRBV11-2
J gene: TRBJ1-5
D gene: TRBD1

CDR3 DNA: TGTGCCAGCGGGGCCCAGGGGGCGAGGGAGGAAAAACTGTTTTTT
CDR3 protein: CASGAQGAREEKLFF
clone size: .
V gene: TRBV6-5
J gene: TRBJ1-4
D gene: TRBD1

CDR3 DNA: TGCGCCAGCAGCTCCCGGGGAGGGCAACCCCCTGAAGCTTTCTTT
CDR3 protein: CASSSRGGQPPEAFF
clone size: .
V gene: TRBV5-1
J gene: TRBJ1-1
D gene: .

CDR3 DNA: TGTGCCACCAGCAAATACGGGGAAAACTACGAGCAGTACTTC
CDR3 protein: CATSKYGENYEQYF
clone size: .
V gene: TRBV15
J gene: TRBJ2-7
D gene: .

CDR3 DNA: TGCGCCAGCAGCTCATTTTTGGGAGACGGGAACTATGGCTACACCTTC
CDR3 protein: CASSSFLGDGNYGYTF
clone size: .
V gene: TRBV5-1
J gene: TRBJ1-2
D gene: .

CDR3 DNA: TGCAGCGTGGGGCGGTTGAACACTGAAGCTTTCTTT
CDR3 protein: CSVGRLNTEAFF
clone size: .
V gene: TRBV29-1
J gene: TRBJ1-1
D gene: .

CDR3 DNA: TGTGCCAGTAGTATCGGGGGGAGGGCCTATAATGAGCAGTTCTTC
CDR3 protein: CASSIGGRAYNEQFF
clone size: .
V gene: TRBV19
J gene: TRBJ2-1
D gene: TRBD2

CDR3 DNA: TGTGCCAGCAGCCAAGGACTAGCTGACAGCTCCTACAATGAGCAGTTCTTC
CDR3 protein: CASSQGLADSSYNEQFF
clone size: .
V gene: TRBV4-2
J gene: TRBJ2-1
D gene: TRBD2

CDR3 DNA: TGTGCCAGCTCACCACCGGGGCCATCCCAAGAGACCCAGTACTTC
CDR3 protein: CASSPPGPSQETQYF
clone size: .
V gene: TRBV18
J gene: TRBJ2-5
D gene: .

CDR3 DNA: TGTGCCAGCAGCCTACGGACTAGCGGGAGCAATGAGCAGTTCTTC
CDR3 protein: CASSLRTSGSNEQFF
clone size: .
V gene: TRBV11-3
J gene: TRBJ2-1
D gene: TRBD2

CDR3 DNA: TGTGCCAGCAGCTTCAACAGCGGGGCCAACGTCCTGACTTTC
CDR3 protein: CASSFNSGANVLTF
clone size: .
V gene: TRBV5-8
J gene: TRBJ2-6
D gene: .

CDR3 DNA: TGTGCCAGCAGTCCACGACCACTAGCGGGAGGTCTCTACGAGCAGTACTTC
CDR3 protein: CASSPRPLAGGLYEQYF
clone size: .
V gene: TRBV27
J gene: TRBJ2-7
D gene: TRBD2

CDR3 DNA: TGTGCCAGCAGCCCCCAGGCGGATGCGACAGGGAACGCTTTCTTT
CDR3 protein: CASSPQADATGNAFF
clone size: .
V gene: TRBV9
J gene: TRBJ1-1
D gene: TRBD1

CDR3 DNA: TGCGCCAGTAAACGGGACATCAATAAAGTGGAGACCCAGTACTTC
CDR3 protein: CASKRDINKVETQYF
clone size: .
V gene: TRBV5-1
J gene: TRBJ2-5
D gene: .